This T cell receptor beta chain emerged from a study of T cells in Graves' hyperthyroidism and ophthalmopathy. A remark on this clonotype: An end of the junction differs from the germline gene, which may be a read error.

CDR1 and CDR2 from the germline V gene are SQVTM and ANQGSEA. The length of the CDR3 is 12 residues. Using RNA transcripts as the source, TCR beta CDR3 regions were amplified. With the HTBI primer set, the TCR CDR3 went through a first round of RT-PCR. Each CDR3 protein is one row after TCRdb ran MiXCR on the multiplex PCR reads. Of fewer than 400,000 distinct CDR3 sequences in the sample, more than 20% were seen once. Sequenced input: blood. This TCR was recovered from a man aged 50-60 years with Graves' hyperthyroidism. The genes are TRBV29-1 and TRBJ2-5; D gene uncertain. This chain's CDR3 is CSVEGHQETQYF. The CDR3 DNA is TGCAGCGTTGAAGGACACCAGGAGACCCAGTACTTC.